This entry features one TCR beta chain sequence. The source of the sample is a study of shared T cell receptors in the human thymus. Libraries were prepared by immunoSEQ multiplex PCR; TCRdb keeps only in-frame clonotypes and omits some of them. Here the sample spans about 500,000 clones, 75% to 85% being singletons. The junction had 9 bases not matched to a gene; V was cut back by 0 bases and J by 0 bases. In germline, CDR1 is SGHNT, CDR2 YYREEE (reference sequence). This CDR3 is built from 20 residues. This same sample was also taken into another study, of human thymus T cells. That source notes: Donation came from healthy Finnish infants having corrective surgery for congenital heart defects. In corrective heart surgery, resections were taken, and these provided the thymus tissue. Related research has reported that thymic repertoires overlap highly among unrelated individuals.

Sequencing was done on a sample of thymocytes. The chain recombines TRBV5-4 with TRBJ2-3; 14 nucleotides match TRBD2. This clonotype was obtained from a boy in the first two years of life with a congenital heart defect. The CDR3 DNA follows: TGTGCCAGCAGCTTGGGACCCGAGACTAGCGGGAGGGGTAGCACAGATACGCAGTATTTT. It translates to CASSLGPETSGRGSTDTQYF.